This T cell receptor (beta chain) was captured in a study of beta chain features in type 1 diabetes. The germline V gene encodes CDR1 SGHVS and CDR2 FQNEAQ. This CDR3 is built from 15 residues. The V gene lost 4 bases and the J gene lost 0 bases, with 11 bases spanning the gap. The investigators reverse transcribed all of the isolated RNA, so they sequenced expressed TCRB transcripts. Produced via immunoSEQ multiplex PCR; TCRdb's table is partial and in-frame only. The sample includes 150,000 or so clones, around 10% of them seen just once. The J gene is TRBJ2-3, the V gene TRBV7-8, with TRBD1 as a possible D gene (6 bases). The sequence was collected from a young man in good health. Sequencing was performed on central memory CD4+ T cells from blood. CDR3 residues: CASSSNRDSTDTQYF. In nucleotides, the CDR3 is TGTGCCAGCAGCTCAAACAGGGATAGCACAGATACGCAGTATTTT.